The rows below give T cell receptor beta chains drawn from one sample of a study of cytomegalovirus exposure and HLA in healthy donors. TCRdb's copy holds only in-frame clones and misses some; the assay was immunoSEQ multiplex PCR. The sample lists under 75,000 clones; 86% were seen once. Input material: PBMCs. Receptors were obtained from a woman aged 25 to 45 in good health and CMV-seronegative. Both conserved end residues are part of each CDR3. The D gene is left open where the match is weak. Size values are once, few and many counts, or a class for expanded clones, and some rows have none.

TRBJ1-3,TRBV30,-,once,TGTGCCTGGAGTCAAGGGGAATGGAACACCATATATTTT,CAWSQGEWNTIYF
TRBJ2-5,TRBV5-1,TRBD2,-,TGCGCCAGCAGCTTGGCCGGACTAGCGGGAGAGACCCAGTACTTC,CASSLAGLAGETQYF
TRBJ2-3,TRBV7-9,TRBD2,-,TGTGCCAGCACCCGACTAGCGGCCGCGAGCGATACGCAGTATTTT,CASTRLAAASDTQYF
TRBJ1-2,TRBV6-1,-,-,TGTGCCAGCAGTAAAGAGACAGGAATCTATGGCTACACCTTC,CASSKETGIYGYTF
TRBJ2-3,TRBV21-1,-,-,TGTGCCAGCAGCTCTCGAACTAGCGGGAGCGTGCGGGGGCAGTATTTT,CASSSRTSGSVRGQYF
TRBJ2-7,TRBV19,TRBD1,few,TGTGCCAGTAGTATAGACCCCGGGACAGGGAGCGACGAGCAGTACTTC,CASSIDPGTGSDEQYF
TRBJ2-7,TRBV29-1,-,-,TGCAGCGTTATTGGGAGTTGGCCCCCCTACGAGCAGTACTTC,CSVIGSWPPYEQYF
TRBJ2-4,TRBV28,-,-,TGTGCCAGCACCTGGGTAGGGGAAACCAAAAACATTCAGTACTTC,CASTWVGETKNIQYF
TRBJ1-2,TRBV18,-,-,TGTGCCAGCTCACTCACACAGGAAACTAACTATGGCTACACCTTC,CASSLTQETNYGYTF
TRBJ1-4,TRBV25-1,-,few,TGTGCCAGCAGTGAATATTGGGAGGGGCCCAAACTGTTTTTT,CASSEYWEGPKLFF
TRBJ1-1,TRBV29-1,-,-,TGCAGCGCGCGACAGCTGAACACTGAAGCTTTCTTT,CSARQLNTEAFF
TRBJ2-5,TRBV5-6,TRBD1,once,TGTGCCAGCGGACAGGGGGCGGGTGAGACCCAGTACTTC,CASGQGAGETQYF
TRBJ1-5,TRBV10-3,-,few,TGTGCCACCCGGGACACGGAGTCGGCCCAGCATTTT,CATRDTESAQHF
TRBJ2-1,TRBV5-1,-,-,TGCGCCAGCCCCTCCCGAGGATCAAATGAGCAGTTCTTC,CASPSRGSNEQFF
TRBJ1-3,TRBV9,TRBD1,-,TGTGCCAGCAGCGTGACCTCTGGACAGGGCTGGGGAAACACCATATATTTT,CASSVTSGQGWGNTIYF
TRBJ1-2,TRBV25-1,-,-,TGTGCCAGCAGTGATGGCGGCTATGGCTACACCTTC,CASSDGGYGYTF
TRBJ2-1,TRBV19,TRBD2,few,TGTGCCAGTAGTCCTAGGACTAGCGGGAGATTTAGTCATGAGCAGTTCTTC,CASSPRTSGRFSHEQFF
TRBJ1-5,TRBV14,-,once,TGTGCCAGCAGCCAGGGTGGGGGGAGGCCCCAGCATTTT,CASSQGGGRPQHF
TRBJ2-6,TRBV6-5,-,-,TGTGCCAGCAGTTTCGACAGCTCTGGGGCCAACGTCCTGACTTTC,CASSFDSSGANVLTF
TRBJ2-5,TRBV5-1,TRBD2,-,TGCGCCAGCAGCCCGGGACTAGCGGGAAATTCAGAGACCCAGTACTTC,CASSPGLAGNSETQYF
TRBJ2-3,TRBV9,TRBD1,-,TGTGCCAGCAGCGTAGCCCAGGGGGTTTATTCGCAGTATTTT,CASSVAQGVYSQYF
TRBJ2-1,TRBV19,TRBD2,-,TGTGCCAGTGTCGGCCCCGGCGCGGGAGGGCTCAATGAGCAGTTCTTC,CASVGPGAGGLNEQFF